This TCR beta chain was recovered during a study of post-analysis software for immune sequencing data. Background on the study: In terms of disease course, relapsing-remitting, secondary progressive and progressive-relapsing multiple sclerosis were included. Study results and caveats: Roughly 5 TRBV segments (TRBV5-6, TRBV5-1 and TRBV20-1 among them) occurred more frequently in patients than in controls. By F measure, strong co-clustering occurred among samples prepared in the same batch.

Built from TCR beta cDNA, the libraries had unique molecular identifiers in them. Starting from about 0.98 to 11 million T cells, the study yielded about 540,000 cDNA molecules. One entry per CDR3 protein results from TCRdb running MiXCR on the PCR reads. In the table there are 800,000 to 950,000 distinct CDR3 sequences, about 53% of which are singletons. On this clonotype: Its antigen is not known. Sequence at one end of the junction differs from germline and may be a read error.

Germline V gene data show CDR1 as LGHDT and CDR2 as YNNKEL (reference sequence). The CDR3 length is 17 residues. This clonotype was sampled from a girl aged 10 to 17 with multiple sclerosis. V and J are TRBV3-1 and TRBJ1-2, with D maybe TRBD1 (6 bases). The specimen sequenced was blood. DNA for the CDR3: TGTGCCGGCAGCCCCCTCGGGGGGCCAAAGGATAACTATGGCTACACCTTC. As protein: CAGSPLGGPKDNYGYTF. The complete variable domain, with remaining parts taken from reference TRBV3-1 and TRBJ1-2, reads DTAVSQTPKYLVTQMGNDKSIKCEQNLGHDTMYWYKQDSKKFLKIMFSYNNKELIINETVPNRFSPKSPDKAHLNLHINSLELGDSAVYFCAGSPLGGPKDNYGYTFGSGTRLTVV.